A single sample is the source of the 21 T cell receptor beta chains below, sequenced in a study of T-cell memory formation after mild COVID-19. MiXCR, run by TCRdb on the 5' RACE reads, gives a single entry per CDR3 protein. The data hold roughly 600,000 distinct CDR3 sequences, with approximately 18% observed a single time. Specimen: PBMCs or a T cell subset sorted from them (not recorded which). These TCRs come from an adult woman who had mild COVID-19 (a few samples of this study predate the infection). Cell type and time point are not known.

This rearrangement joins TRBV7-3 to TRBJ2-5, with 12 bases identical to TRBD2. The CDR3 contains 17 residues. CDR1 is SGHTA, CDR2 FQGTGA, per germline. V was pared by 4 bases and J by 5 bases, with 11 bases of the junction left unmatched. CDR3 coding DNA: TGTGCCAGCAGCTACGGGCGACTAGCGGGAGATAGTGAGACCCAGTACTTC. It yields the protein CASSYGRLAGDSETQYF. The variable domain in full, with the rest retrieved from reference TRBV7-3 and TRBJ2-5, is GAGVSQTPSNKVTEKGKYVELRCDPISGHTALYWYRQSLGQGPEFLIYFQGTGAADDSGLPNDRFFAVRPEGSVSTLKIQRTERGDSAVYLCASSYGRLAGDSETQYFGPGTRLLVL.

CDR3 nucleotides: TGTGCCAGCAGTTGGCGCCCGCAGGCCTACAATGAGCAGTTCTTC. Translating it yields CASSWRPQAYNEQFF. The chain recombines TRBV12-3 or TRBV12-4 with TRBJ2-1; D not resolved. V lost 4 bases and J 2 bases, leaving 12 bases between the germline ends. This CDR3 region has 15 residues.

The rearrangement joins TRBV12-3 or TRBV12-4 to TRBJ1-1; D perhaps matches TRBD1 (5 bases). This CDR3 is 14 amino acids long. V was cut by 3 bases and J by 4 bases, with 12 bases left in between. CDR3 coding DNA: TGTGCCAGCAGTTTCACTGGCGGGGGCACTGAAGCTTTCTTT. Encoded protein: CASSFTGGGTEAFF.

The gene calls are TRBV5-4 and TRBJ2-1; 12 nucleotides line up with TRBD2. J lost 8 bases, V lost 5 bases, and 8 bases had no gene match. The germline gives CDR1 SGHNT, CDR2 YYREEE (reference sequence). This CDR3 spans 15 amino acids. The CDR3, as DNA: TGTGCCAGCAGGGTGACTAGCGGGAGAATTCATGAGCAGTTCTTC. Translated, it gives CASRVTSGRIHEQFF.

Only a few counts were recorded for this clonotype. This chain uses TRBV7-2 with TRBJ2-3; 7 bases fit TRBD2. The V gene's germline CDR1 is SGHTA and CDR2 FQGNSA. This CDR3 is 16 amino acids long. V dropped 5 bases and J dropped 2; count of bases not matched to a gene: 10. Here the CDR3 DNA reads TGTGCCAGCAGCCGCCAGATGGGAGGGGCCACAGATACGCAGTATTTT. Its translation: CASSRQMGGATDTQYF.

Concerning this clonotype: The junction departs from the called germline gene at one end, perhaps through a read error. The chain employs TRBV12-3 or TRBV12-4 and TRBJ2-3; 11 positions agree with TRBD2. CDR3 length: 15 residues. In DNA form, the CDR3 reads TGTGCCAGCAGATTAGCGGGAGGGCGGGGAGATACGCAGTATTTT. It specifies CASRLAGGRGDTQYF.

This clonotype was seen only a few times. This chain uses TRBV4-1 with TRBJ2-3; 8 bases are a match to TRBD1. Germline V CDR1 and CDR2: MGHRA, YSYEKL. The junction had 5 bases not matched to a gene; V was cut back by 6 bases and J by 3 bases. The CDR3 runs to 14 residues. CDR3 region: CASSTGGYTDTQYF. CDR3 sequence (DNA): TGCGCCAGCAGTACAGGGGGGTATACAGATACGCAGTATTTT.

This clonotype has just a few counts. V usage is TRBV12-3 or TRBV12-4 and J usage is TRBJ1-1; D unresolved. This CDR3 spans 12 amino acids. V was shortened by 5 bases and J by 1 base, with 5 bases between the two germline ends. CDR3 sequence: CASSGENTEAFF. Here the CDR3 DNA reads TGTGCCAGCAGTGGAGAGAACACTGAAGCTTTCTTT.

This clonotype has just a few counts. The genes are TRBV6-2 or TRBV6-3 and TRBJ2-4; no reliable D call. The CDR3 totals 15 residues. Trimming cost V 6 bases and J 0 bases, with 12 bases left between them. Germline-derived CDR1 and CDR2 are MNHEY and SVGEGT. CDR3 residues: CASSPHNQAKNIQYF. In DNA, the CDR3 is TGTGCCAGCAGCCCCCACAACCAAGCCAAAAACATTCAGTACTTC.

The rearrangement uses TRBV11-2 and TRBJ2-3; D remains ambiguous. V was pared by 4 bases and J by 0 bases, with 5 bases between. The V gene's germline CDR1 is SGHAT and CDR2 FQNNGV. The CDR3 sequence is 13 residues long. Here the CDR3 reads CASSWPSTDTQYF. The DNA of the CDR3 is TGTGCCAGCAGCTGGCCGAGCACAGATACGCAGTATTTT.

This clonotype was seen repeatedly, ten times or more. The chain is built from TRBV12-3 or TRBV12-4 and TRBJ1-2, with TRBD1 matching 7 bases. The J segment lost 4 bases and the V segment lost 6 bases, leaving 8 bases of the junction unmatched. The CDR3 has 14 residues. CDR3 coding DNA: TGTGCCAGCAGGGCGACAGGGCTAGGCTATGGCTACACCTTC. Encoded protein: CASRATGLGYGYTF.

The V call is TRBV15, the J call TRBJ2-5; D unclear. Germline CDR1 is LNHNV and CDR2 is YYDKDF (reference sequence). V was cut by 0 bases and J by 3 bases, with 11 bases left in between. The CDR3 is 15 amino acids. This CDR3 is CATSREAAGEETQYF. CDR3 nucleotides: TGTGCCACCAGCAGAGAGGCAGCTGGGGAAGAGACCCAGTACTTC.

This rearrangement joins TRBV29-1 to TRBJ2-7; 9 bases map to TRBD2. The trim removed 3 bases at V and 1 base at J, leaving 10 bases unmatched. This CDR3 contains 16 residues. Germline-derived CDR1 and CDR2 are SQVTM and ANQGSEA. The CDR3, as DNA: TGCAGCGTTGATGTTAGCGGGAGTTCCCAATCCTACGAGCAGTACTTC. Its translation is CSVDVSGSSQSYEQYF.

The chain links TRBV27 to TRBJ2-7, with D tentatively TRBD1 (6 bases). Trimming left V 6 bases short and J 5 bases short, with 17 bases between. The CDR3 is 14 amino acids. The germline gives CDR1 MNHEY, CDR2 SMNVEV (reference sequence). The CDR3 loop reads CASRRTGRLDEQYF. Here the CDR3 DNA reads TGTGCCAGCAGGAGAACAGGGCGTTTGGACGAGCAGTACTTC.

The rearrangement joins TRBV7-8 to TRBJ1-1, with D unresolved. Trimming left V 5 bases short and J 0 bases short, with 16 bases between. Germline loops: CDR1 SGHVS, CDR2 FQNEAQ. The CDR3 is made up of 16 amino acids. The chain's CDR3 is CASSDGLGSLNTEAFF. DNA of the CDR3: TGTGCCAGCAGCGATGGGTTGGGCAGCTTGAACACTGAAGCTTTCTTT.

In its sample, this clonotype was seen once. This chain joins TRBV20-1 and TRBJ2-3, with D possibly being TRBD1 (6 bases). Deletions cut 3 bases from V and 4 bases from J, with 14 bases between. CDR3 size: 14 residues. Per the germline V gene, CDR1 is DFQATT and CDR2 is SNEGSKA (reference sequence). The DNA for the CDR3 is TGCAGTGCTAGTACGTCGCAGGGGCCAGATACGCAGTATTTT. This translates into CSASTSQGPDTQYF.

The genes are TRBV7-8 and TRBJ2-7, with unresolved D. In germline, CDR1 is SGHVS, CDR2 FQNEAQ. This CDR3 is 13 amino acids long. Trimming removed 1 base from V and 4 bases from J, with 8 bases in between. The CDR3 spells CASSLEGLYEQYF. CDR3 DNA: TGTGCCAGCAGCTTAGAAGGGTTGTACGAGCAGTACTTC.

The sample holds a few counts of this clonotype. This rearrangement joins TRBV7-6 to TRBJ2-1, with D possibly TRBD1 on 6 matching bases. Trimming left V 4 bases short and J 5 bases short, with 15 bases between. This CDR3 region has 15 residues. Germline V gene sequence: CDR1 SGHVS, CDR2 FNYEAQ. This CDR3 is CASSYTGTEDNEQFF. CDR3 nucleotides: TGTGCCAGCAGCTATACAGGGACGGAGGACAATGAGCAGTTCTTC.

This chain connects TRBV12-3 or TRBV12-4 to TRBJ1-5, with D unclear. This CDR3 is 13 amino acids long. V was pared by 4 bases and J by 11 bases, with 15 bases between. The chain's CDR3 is CASSSGGGWAQHF. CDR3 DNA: TGTGCCAGCAGTTCCGGCGGAGGTTGGGCCCAGCATTTT.

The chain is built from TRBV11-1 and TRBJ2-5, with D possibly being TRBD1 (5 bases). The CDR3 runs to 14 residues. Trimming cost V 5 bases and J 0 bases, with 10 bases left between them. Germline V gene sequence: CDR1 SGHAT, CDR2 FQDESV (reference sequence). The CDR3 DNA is TGTGCCAGCAGCACAGGACCGTACCAAGAGACCCAGTACTTC. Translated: CASSTGPYQETQYF.

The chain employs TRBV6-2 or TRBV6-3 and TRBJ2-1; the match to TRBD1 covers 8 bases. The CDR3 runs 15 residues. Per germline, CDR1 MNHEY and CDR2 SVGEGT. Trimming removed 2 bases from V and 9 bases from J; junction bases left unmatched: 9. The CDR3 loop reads CASSYQTGAYSEQFF. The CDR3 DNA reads TGTGCCAGCAGTTACCAGACAGGGGCGTATAGTGAGCAGTTCTTC.